These 21 T cell receptor beta chains were sequenced from one sample in a study of identical twins. MiXCR, run by TCRdb on the 5' RACE reads, gives a single entry per CDR3 protein. The sample lists roughly 720,000 distinct CDR3 sequences; 18% were seen once. These sequences were also reported in another study, on T cells expressing NK-cell markers.

Sample: PBMCs. The receptor set was obtained from a woman aged 18 to 35 in good health.

The chain combines TRBV9 with TRBJ2-3, with TRBD2 identical over 7 bases. The V gene's germline CDR1 is SGDLS and CDR2 YYNGEE. Unmatched junction bases numbered 11, after V lost 0 bases and J lost 1 base. The CDR3 runs to 18 residues. Here the CDR3 reads CASSVDPLGSGGTDTQYF. CDR3 bases: TGTGCCAGCAGCGTAGATCCCTTGGGGAGCGGGGGCACAGATACGCAGTATTTT.

There are a few counts of this clonotype. The chain has TRBV12-3 or TRBV12-4 and TRBJ2-1; D is possibly TRBD1 (6 bases). V gave up 6 bases and J gave up 6 bases, with 15 bases separating them. The CDR3 is 14 residues long. CDR3 nucleotide sequence: TGTGCCAGCAGAGGAAGGGGGACCGGCAATGAGCAGTTCTTC. Residues: CASRGRGTGNEQFF.

This clonotype has ten or more counts. Relative to the germline gene, one junction end is altered; a read error may explain this. The chain recombines TRBV7-7 with TRBJ2-5, with 8 bases lining up with TRBD2. This CDR3 comprises 14 residues. Germline V lookup: CDR1 SSHAT, CDR2 FNYEAQ (reference sequence). CDR3 nucleotide sequence: TGTGCTAGCACCCCGGGGACTAGTCTGGAGACCCAGTACTTC. Its translation: CASTPGTSLETQYF.

The chain couples TRBV7-9 to TRBJ2-7; D perhaps matches TRBD1 (6 bases). Germline V gene sequence: CDR1 SEHNR, CDR2 FQNEAQ (reference sequence). V shed 6 bases and J shed 7 bases, with 22 bases lying between them. The CDR3 is made up of 15 amino acids. DNA of the CDR3: TGTGCCAGCAGTAACTCCGGAACAGGGTCGGGGGAGCAGTACTTC. Protein: CASSNSGTGSGEQYF. The full variable domain, with the rest looked up from reference TRBV7-9 and TRBJ2-7, is DTGVSQNPRHKITKRGQNVTFRCDPISEHNRLYWYRQTLGQGPEFLTYFQNEAQLEKSRLLSDRFSAERPKGSFSTLEIQRTEQGDSAMYLCASSNSGTGSGEQYFGPGTRLTVT.

This clonotype has a handful of counts. This chain connects TRBV20-1 to TRBJ2-1; 8 positions agree with TRBD1. The V gene's germline CDR1 is DFQATT and CDR2 SNEGSKA (reference sequence). V shed 3 bases and J 7 bases; nucleotides not matched to a gene: 8. The CDR3 covers 14 residues. This CDR3 is CSASRRQGTNEQFF. DNA of the CDR3: TGCAGTGCTAGTCGGCGACAGGGGACGAATGAGCAGTTCTTC.

The CDR3 loop reads CASSFGLAGSEQYF. CDR3 coding DNA: TGTGCCAGCAGCTTTGGACTAGCGGGATCCGAGCAGTACTTC. This chain joins TRBV5-6 and TRBJ2-7; 12 nucleotides match TRBD2. With V trimmed by 2 bases and J by 6 bases, 3 bases remained unmatched. This CDR3 has 14 residues. CDR1 is SGHDT and CDR2 is YYEEEE in the germline V gene.

This clonotype was seen repeatedly, ten times or more. This chain joins TRBV29-1 and TRBJ2-3, with D possibly being TRBD2 (6 bases). CDR1 SQVTM and CDR2 ANQGSEA come from the germline V gene. The CDR3 sequence is 13 residues long. V was trimmed by 4 bases and J by 10 bases, leaving 18 bases between them. The CDR3 bases are TGCAGCGTTGTCGGGCTAGCGCCTGATTCGCAGTATTTT. As protein: CSVVGLAPDSQYF.

This clonotype was counted only a few times. The V call is TRBV5-1, the J call TRBJ2-7; tentative D call: TRBD1 (5 bases). The CDR3 covers 13 residues. V was pared by 2 bases and J by 5 bases, with 11 bases between. The germline CDR1 and CDR2 sequences are SGHRS and YFSETQ. The DNA for the CDR3 is TGCGCCAGCAGCTTAGGGGTGATAGACGAGCAGTACTTC. Translated, it gives CASSLGVIDEQYF.

This rearrangement joins TRBV6-5 to TRBJ1-4; tentative D call: TRBD1 (6 bases). The germline V gene encodes CDR1 MNHEY and CDR2 SVGAGI. This CDR3 region has 16 residues. V was cut by 4 bases and J by 0 bases, with 12 bases left in between. DNA for the CDR3: TGTGCCAGCAGTTTCAAGGGACACGCAACTAATGAAAAACTGTTTTTT. As protein: CASSFKGHATNEKLFF.

The chain uses TRBV4-3 and TRBJ2-5; the D is unclear. Trimming shortened V by 0 bases and J by 5 bases, and 7 bases separated the two germline ends. The CDR3 is 13 residues long. Germline V lookup: CDR1 LGHNA, CDR2 YSLEER. DNA for the CDR3: TGCGCCAGCAGCCAAGATCACAGTGAGACCCAGTACTTC. It codes for CASSQDHSETQYF.

The CDR3 nucleotides read TGTGCCAGCTCACTGGACACCAGCCCCTACGAGCAGTACTTC. Amino acids: CASSLDTSPYEQYF. The J gene is TRBJ2-7, the V gene TRBV18; tentative D call: TRBD1 (5 bases). From germline, CDR1 is KGHSH and CDR2 LQKENI. This CDR3 spans 14 amino acids. V lost 4 bases and J lost 2, with 12 bases in between.

This clonotype was observed a few times. This rearrangement joins TRBV20-1 to TRBJ2-3, with D possibly TRBD2 on 5 matching bases. Trimming took off 4 bases at V and 2 bases at J, with 13 bases between the two ends. CDR1 and CDR2 (germline): DFQATT, SNEGSKA (reference sequence). The CDR3 extends over 14 amino acids. In DNA form, the CDR3 reads TGCAGTGCTATCCCGGCGGGCTTCACAGATACGCAGTATTTT. It encodes CSAIPAGFTDTQYF.

Ten or more counts support this clonotype. The V call is TRBV2, the J call TRBJ2-5, with 11 bases fitting TRBD2. Per germline, CDR1 SNHLY and CDR2 FYNNEI. The CDR3 runs 13 residues. Trimming cost V 7 bases and J 4 bases; bases outside gene matches: 2. CDR3 DNA: TGTGCCAGCATGCTAGCGGGAGGAGAGACCCAGTACTTC. Its protein product is CASMLAGGETQYF.

This clonotype was counted between two and nine times. The CDR3 here is CASSLFSSGRAYEQYF. As DNA, the CDR3 is TGCGCCAGCAGCTTGTTTTCTAGCGGGAGAGCCTACGAGCAGTACTTC. The rearrangement joins TRBV5-1 to TRBJ2-7; TRBD2 matches 10 bases. The V gene's germline CDR1 is SGHRS and CDR2 YFSETQ. V gave up 1 base and J gave up 2 bases; unmatched junction bases: 6. CDR3 size: 16 residues.

The chain couples TRBV6-2 or TRBV6-3 to TRBJ2-1; TRBD1 matches 7 bases. Germline V gene sequence: CDR1 MNHEY, CDR2 SVGEGT. CDR3 length: 16 residues. Trimming took 2 bases from V and 8 from J; bases not matched to a gene: 12. The CDR3 coding sequence is TGTGCCAGCAGTTACGTTCGACAGGGTTCCCGGGATGAGCAGTTCTTC. This gives the protein CASSYVRQGSRDEQFF.

The chain recombines TRBV4-3 with TRBJ1-2, with 8 positions matching TRBD1. Per germline, CDR1 LGHNA and CDR2 YSLEER. J was trimmed by 5 bases and V by 4 bases; bases with no gene match: 6. The CDR3 is 14 residues long. The CDR3 loop is CASSPTQGAYGYTF. CDR3 bases: TGCGCCAGCAGCCCTACCCAGGGGGCATATGGCTACACCTTC.

This clonotype was counted many times. The gene calls are TRBV6-1 and TRBJ2-5; D unclear. V lost 6 bases and J 5 bases, leaving 19 bases between the germline ends. Germline lookup yields CDR1 MNHNS and CDR2 SASEGT. The CDR3 has 15 residues. The CDR3 is CASRRAGLIGETQYF. The CDR3 region has the DNA TGTGCCAGCAGACGTGCCGGTCTAATAGGGGAGACCCAGTACTTC.

The rearrangement joins TRBV11-2 to TRBJ2-7; tentatively, D is TRBD2 (5 bases). The germline V gene has CDR1 SGHAT and CDR2 FQNNGV. Trimming took 5 bases from V and 2 from J, leaving 13 bases between them. The length of the CDR3 is 14 residues. CDR3 protein: CASSIPPGTYEQYF. The CDR3 nucleotides read TGTGCCAGCAGCATACCTCCGGGGACCTACGAGCAGTACTTC.

The J gene is TRBJ2-4, the V gene TRBV3-1; unclear D gene. This CDR3 has 14 residues. Per germline, CDR1 LGHDT and CDR2 YNNKEL (reference sequence). Trimming cost V 4 bases and J 7 bases, with 14 bases left between them. CDR3 bases: TGTGCCAGCAGCCTCGACCGGACGAGGAACATTCAGTACTTC. Translating it yields CASSLDRTRNIQYF.

This clonotype turned up a few times. The chain joins TRBV7-3 to TRBJ2-3; D is undetermined. Trimming left V 5 bases short and J 2 bases short, with 14 bases between. Germline assignment: CDR1 SGHTA and CDR2 FQGTGA. This CDR3 is built from 15 residues. CDR3 DNA: TGTGCCAGCAGCCCCGCTTTAGCTCTCACAGATACGCAGTATTTT. It is translated as CASSPALALTDTQYF.

This clonotype has only a few counts. The rearrangement joins TRBV6-1 to TRBJ1-2, with 9 bases identical to TRBD1. This CDR3 has 13 residues. Germline loops: CDR1 MNHNS, CDR2 SASEGT. V lost 6 bases, J lost 4 bases, and 3 bases stayed unmatched. CDR3 DNA: TGTGCCAGCAGAAGGACAGGGGTCTATGGCTACACCTTC. It codes for CASRRTGVYGYTF.